A selection of T cell receptor beta chains follows, all from one sample in a study of cytomegalovirus exposure and HLA in healthy donors. The table came from immunoSEQ multiplex PCR; TCRdb's copy has only in-frame clones and leaves some out. This sample has around 250,000 clones, with around 91% found just once. Sequencing was done on a sample of PBMCs. These receptor sequences come from a woman younger than 35 in good health and CMV-seronegative. Each CDR3 is given with its conserved first and last residue. Fields, in order: D gene, V gene, J gene, clone size, CDR3 DNA, CDR3 protein. D genes are given only for firm matches. Expanded clones are given a class, and other clones once, few, many or no size at all.

D: TRBD1; V: TRBV11-3; J: TRBJ2-2; size: -; DNA: TGTGCCAGCAGCCTCCGCCGGGACAGGGAACGCACCGGGGAGCTGTTTTTT; CDR3: CASSLRRDRERTGELFF
D: TRBD1; V: TRBV15; J: TRBJ2-7; size: -; DNA: TGTGCCACCAGCTTTGGGACAGGGGGATCCTACGAGCAGTACTTC; CDR3: CATSFGTGGSYEQYF
D: -; V: TRBV4-1; J: TRBJ1-6; size: once; DNA: TGCGCCAGCAGCCAGGAGACCTTCCATAATTCACCCCTCCACTTT; CDR3: CASSQETFHNSPLHF
D: -; V: TRBV20-1; J: TRBJ1-2; size: -; DNA: TGCAGTGCCCACAGGGAAGATGGCTACACCTTC; CDR3: CSAHREDGYTF
D: TRBD1; V: TRBV19; J: TRBJ1-2; size: -; DNA: TGTGCCAGTAGTATCACGGGACAGGGCTATGGCTACACCTTC; CDR3: CASSITGQGYGYTF
D: -; V: TRBV6-6; J: TRBJ2-1; size: -; DNA: TGTGCCAGCAGTTACTCGACCAGGGACTACAATGAGCAGTTCTTC; CDR3: CASSYSTRDYNEQFF
D: -; V: TRBV16; J: TRBJ1-4; size: -; DNA: TGTGCCAGCAGCCAAGTTCCAGGCCCTAATGAAAAACTGTTTTTT; CDR3: CASSQVPGPNEKLFF
D: -; V: TRBV19; J: TRBJ1-1; size: -; DNA: TGTGCCAGTAGTGAGCAGAACACTGAAGCTTTCTTT; CDR3: CASSEQNTEAFF
D: TRBD1; V: TRBV11-2; J: TRBJ1-2; size: few; DNA: TGTGCCAGCAGCTTAGATTGGGGACAGGGGACGAAAGGCTACACCTTC; CDR3: CASSLDWGQGTKGYTF
D: -; V: TRBV5-1; J: TRBJ2-3; size: -; DNA: TGCGCCAGCAAGGGGGGGGTAGATCGCACAGATACGCAGTATTTT; CDR3: CASKGGVDRTDTQYF
D: TRBD1; V: TRBV6-1; J: TRBJ1-5; size: -; DNA: TGTGCCAGCAGAGAACACAGGGGGGGATATAGCAATCAGCCCCAGCATTTT; CDR3: CASREHRGGYSNQPQHF
D: TRBD1; V: TRBV14; J: TRBJ2-5; size: once; DNA: TGTGCCAGCAGCCAAGACCTGACGGGACAGCCGAAAGAGACCCAGTACTTC; CDR3: CASSQDLTGQPKETQYF
D: TRBD1; V: TRBV7-7; J: TRBJ2-7; size: -; DNA: TGTGCTAGCAGCTGGGCCCGGGACAGCTCCTACGAGCAGTACTTC; CDR3: CASSWARDSSYEQYF
D: -; V: TRBV6-1; J: TRBJ2-6; size: -; DNA: TGTGCCAGCAGATACACAAGCTCTGGGGCCAACGTCCTGACTTTC; CDR3: CASRYTSSGANVLTF
D: TRBD1; V: TRBV18; J: TRBJ2-5; size: -; DNA: TGTGCCAGCTCACGGGACAGGGGGCCAGAGACCCAGTACTTC; CDR3: CASSRDRGPETQYF
D: -; V: TRBV7-9; J: TRBJ1-4; size: -; DNA: TGTGCCAGCAGCGATGGACAGCCGAATGAAAAACTGTTTTTT; CDR3: CASSDGQPNEKLFF
D: -; V: TRBV29-1; J: TRBJ2-2; size: -; DNA: TGCAGCGTAGACTACACCGGGGAGCTGTTTTTT; CDR3: CSVDYTGELFF
D: TRBD1; V: TRBV5-1; J: TRBJ2-3; size: -; DNA: TGCGCCAGCAGCCTGGGGACAGTCACAGATACGCAGTATTTT; CDR3: CASSLGTVTDTQYF
D: TRBD1; V: TRBV10-3; J: TRBJ2-2; size: once; DNA: TGTGCCATAGGGACAGGGAACACCGGGGAGCTGTTTTTT; CDR3: CAIGTGNTGELFF
D: TRBD1; V: TRBV4-1; J: TRBJ1-2; size: -; DNA: TGCGCCAGCAGCCTAGTTCGTTCGGGACAGGCTAACTATGGCTACACCTTC; CDR3: CASSLVRSGQANYGYTF
D: TRBD1; V: TRBV28; J: TRBJ1-6; size: -; DNA: TGTGCCAGCAGCCCGACAGGGGACACCTATAATTCACCCCTCCACTTT; CDR3: CASSPTGDTYNSPLHF
D: -; V: TRBV29-1; J: TRBJ2-3; size: -; DNA: TGCAGCGGTACTAAGACGGCTAGCACAGATACGCAGTATTTT; CDR3: CSGTKTASTDTQYF
D: -; V: TRBV19; J: TRBJ2-1; size: -; DNA: TGTGCCAGTACCCAGGGTCGGGATGAGCAGTTCTTC; CDR3: CASTQGRDEQFF
D: -; V: TRBV11-2; J: TRBJ2-2; size: -; DNA: TGTGCCAGCAGCTACTCCCAGGTTCTGGGTACCGGGGAGCTGTTTTTT; CDR3: CASSYSQVLGTGELFF
D: TRBD2; V: TRBV5-4; J: TRBJ2-7; size: -; DNA: TGTGCCAGCAGCTTGAGTCTAGCGGGGACATGGGAGCAGTACTTC; CDR3: CASSLSLAGTWEQYF
D: -; V: TRBV19; J: TRBJ2-7; size: -; DNA: TGTGCCAGTAGTATGGGGCAGTCGGTTCGCTACGAGCAGTACTTC; CDR3: CASSMGQSVRYEQYF
D: -; V: TRBV7-9; J: TRBJ1-6; size: -; DNA: TGTGCCAGCAGCTCACAGGGAAGCTCACCCCTCCACTTT; CDR3: CASSSQGSSPLHF
D: -; V: TRBV29-1; J: TRBJ1-2; size: -; DNA: TGCAGCGTTGTGGGGGGGCACAGCTATGGCTACACCTTC; CDR3: CSVVGGHSYGYTF
D: TRBD1; V: TRBV4-1; J: TRBJ1-4; size: -; DNA: TGCGCCAGCAGCGGGACAGGGACTGAAAAACTGTTTTTT; CDR3: CASSGTGTEKLFF
D: TRBD1; V: TRBV11-3; J: TRBJ2-1; size: -; DNA: TGTGCCAGCAGCGAGGGACAGCTCAATGAGCAGTTCTTC; CDR3: CASSEGQLNEQFF
D: TRBD1; V: TRBV27; J: TRBJ2-6; size: -; DNA: TGTGCCAGCACCCCGGGACAGGGCTCTGGGGCCAACGTCCTGACTTTC; CDR3: CASTPGQGSGANVLTF
D: -; V: TRBV10-1; J: TRBJ1-1; size: -; DNA: TGCGCCAGCAGTGTCGGAAGGGGATTTGGGAACACTGAAGCTTTCTTT; CDR3: CASSVGRGFGNTEAFF
D: TRBD1; V: TRBV28; J: TRBJ1-5; size: -; DNA: TGTGCCAGCAGCCAATATGGGACAGGGGACAATCAGCCCCAGCATTTT; CDR3: CASSQYGTGDNQPQHF
D: TRBD1; V: TRBV6-5; J: TRBJ1-4; size: -; DNA: TGTGCCAGCAGTTACTCGGACAGGGAGAATGAAAAACTGTTTTTT; CDR3: CASSYSDRENEKLFF
D: -; V: TRBV30; J: TRBJ1-1; size: -; DNA: TGTGCCTGGAGTGTACAGATTGAAGCTTTCTTT; CDR3: CAWSVQIEAFF
D: TRBD1; V: TRBV6-5; J: TRBJ2-7; size: once; DNA: TGTGCCAGCAGTTACGAGGACAGGGGAGGACACGAGCAGTACTTC; CDR3: CASSYEDRGGHEQYF
D: TRBD2; V: TRBV7-3; J: TRBJ2-1; size: -; DNA: TGTGCCAGCAGCCCCGCTAGCGGGGGAGCACCCGGGGATGAGCAGTTCTTC; CDR3: CASSPASGGAPGDEQFF
D: TRBD1; V: TRBV27; J: TRBJ2-1; size: -; DNA: TGTGCCAGCAGTTTACCGTACAGGGGAAGGGTAAATGAGCAGTTCTTC; CDR3: CASSLPYRGRVNEQFF
D: TRBD1; V: TRBV5-1; J: TRBJ1-4; size: few; DNA: TGCGCCAGCAGCTTCAATCAGGGACAGGGGAATGAAAAACTGTTTTTT; CDR3: CASSFNQGQGNEKLFF
D: TRBD2; V: TRBV5-1; J: TRBJ2-3; size: -; DNA: TGCGCCAGCAGCTTGTACGGGGGGGCGGAAGATACGCAGTATTTT; CDR3: CASSLYGGAEDTQYF
D: -; V: TRBV11-2; J: TRBJ1-6; size: -; DNA: TGTGCCAGCAGCTTAGTAACCTCCCGGGCCCTCCACTTT; CDR3: CASSLVTSRALHF
D: -; V: TRBV11-2; J: TRBJ1-1; size: -; DNA: TGTGCCAGCAGCTCACAGGGATCTCTGGGAGCTTTCTTT; CDR3: CASSSQGSLGAFF
D: -; V: TRBV21-1; J: TRBJ2-5; size: few; DNA: TGTGCCAGCAACCCACGGGTCCAAGAGACCCAGTACTTC; CDR3: CASNPRVQETQYF
D: -; V: TRBV4-1; J: TRBJ1-2; size: -; DNA: TGCGCCAGCAGCCAAGCGGACAGCTATGGCTACACCTTC; CDR3: CASSQADSYGYTF
D: -; V: TRBV2; J: TRBJ1-1; size: -; DNA: TGTGCCAGCAGGGAAAGGGAGTCCACTGAAGCTTTCTTT; CDR3: CASRERESTEAFF
D: -; V: TRBV13; J: TRBJ1-2; size: few; DNA: TGTGCCAGCAGCTCGACGGGCTTCAGGGGCCACTATGGCTACACCTTC; CDR3: CASSSTGFRGHYGYTF
D: -; V: TRBV11-3; J: TRBJ2-7; size: -; DNA: TGTGCCAGCAGCTTAGACAGGTCCTACGAGCAGTACTTC; CDR3: CASSLDRSYEQYF
D: -; V: TRBV28; J: TRBJ1-1; size: -; DNA: TGTGCCAGCAGTTTAAGGCCAGGCAGGAACACTGAAGCTTTCTTT; CDR3: CASSLRPGRNTEAFF
D: -; V: TRBV7-7; J: TRBJ1-2; size: -; DNA: TGTGCCAAGAAGAGGTTGGAGGATGGCTACACCTTC; CDR3: CAKKRLEDGYTF
D: -; V: TRBV11-2; J: TRBJ1-4; size: -; DNA: TGTGCCAGCAGCTTAGGGGGGGGAGGCGGTGAAAAACTGTTTTTT; CDR3: CASSLGGGGGEKLFF
D: -; V: TRBV27; J: TRBJ1-1; size: -; DNA: TGTGCCAGCAGTTTAAGAGGGGGGGCTGAAGCTTTCTTT; CDR3: CASSLRGGAEAFF
D: -; V: TRBV6-5; J: TRBJ2-3; size: -; DNA: TGTGCCAGCACCTCCGGGGGAGATACGCAGTATTTT; CDR3: CASTSGGDTQYF
D: -; V: TRBV5-4; J: TRBJ2-1; size: -; DNA: TGTGCCAGCAGCTTCCGGGGGTCCAATGAGCAGTTCTTC; CDR3: CASSFRGSNEQFF
D: TRBD1; V: TRBV5-1; J: TRBJ2-2; size: -; DNA: TGCGCCAGCAGCACGGGACAGAGCACCGGGGAGCTGTTTTTT; CDR3: CASSTGQSTGELFF
D: TRBD1; V: TRBV5-4; J: TRBJ2-5; size: -; DNA: TGTGCCAGCAGCCCGTGGGTGGGACAGCAAGAGACCCAGTACTTC; CDR3: CASSPWVGQQETQYF
D: TRBD2; V: TRBV7-2; J: TRBJ2-3; size: -; DNA: TGTGCCAGCAGCTTAAAAAGCGGGGGGGCAGTGACAGATACGCAGTATTTT; CDR3: CASSLKSGGAVTDTQYF
D: TRBD1; V: TRBV4-3; J: TRBJ1-5; size: -; DNA: TGCGCCAGCAGCCAAGGAAGAGGGGGCCCTCAGCCCCAGCATTTT; CDR3: CASSQGRGGPQPQHF